This TCR beta chain is drawn from a study of T cell repertoires in cytomegalovirus infection. Overall study context: Selected CMV epitopes included recently identified HLA-C-restricted ones as well as well-studied HLA-B-restricted ones. Based on public TCR beta signatures, there were indications of CMV infection and of a matching HLA type. Study conclusions and caveats: Ex vivo, HLA-C-restricted CMV-specific TCR beta clonotypes prevailed over the rest of the response. Frequencies of public TCR beta families were cumulated, and this identified carriers of CMV plus the relevant HLA.

TCRdb fed the reads into MiXCR, producing one record per CDR3 protein. Of roughly 920,000 distinct CDR3 sequences listed, less than 40% are singletons. This clonotype was counted a few times. The antigen is not known. CDR1 is MNHEY and CDR2 is SMNVEV in the germline V gene (reference sequence). Trimming removed 7 bases at V and 5 bases at J, with 14 bases between. CDR3 length equals 13 residues. This TCR derives from a human donor in good health (CMV status not recorded). Some clones in this sample may be carry-over from other donors' samples. The sequencing used cultured CD8+ T cells from PBMCs, collected from culture after CMV antigen stimulation. The rearrangement uses TRBV27 and TRBJ1-1; the D gene is possibly TRBD1 (5 bases). The CDR3 is CASTPLGGTEAFF. DNA for the CDR3: TGTGCCAGCACCCCGCTGGGGGGGACTGAAGCTTTCTTT.